One and the same sample provided the 27 T cell receptor beta chains below, sequenced in a study of cytomegalovirus exposure and HLA in healthy donors. PCR used 60 Vbeta primers and 13 Jbeta primers. The data were produced by immunoSEQ multiplex PCR, yet TCRdb's version contains in-frame clones alone and is incomplete. The profile shows 100,000 to 150,000 clones, 15% to 20% of them singletons. The sequenced sample consisted of PBMCs. Every receptor here comes from a female donor in good health and CMV-seropositive.

This clone was seen a handful of times. The gene calls are TRBV30 and TRBJ2-5; D is possibly TRBD2 (6 bases). The closer fit of TRBJ2-7 to the DNA end suggests the J call may be wrong. CDR1 is GTSNPN and CDR2 is SVGIG in the germline V gene (reference sequence). The CDR3 is 12 amino acids. CDR3 amino acids: CAWAGGAYEQYF. The CDR3, as DNA: TGTGCCTGGGCCGGGGGAGCCTACGAGCAGTACTTC.

This clone was seen only a few times. V is TRBV30 and J is TRBJ2-6; D is perhaps TRBD1 (5 bases). Looked up from germline, CDR1 is GTSNPN and CDR2 is SVGIG (reference sequence). Trimming took 3 bases from V and 2 from J, leaving 17 bases between them. The CDR3 is 17 amino acids. The CDR3 bases are TGTGCCTGGAGCACAGGTGGTGTCTCCCCTGGGGCCAACGTCCTGACTTTC. Translated, it gives CAWSTGGVSPGANVLTF.

This clone was recorded a few times. The chain uses TRBV2 and TRBJ2-5, with 8 bases aligning to TRBD1. V trimming: 10 bases; J trimming: 4 bases; junction bases outside the gene matches: 11. The V gene's germline CDR1 is SNHLY and CDR2 FYNNEI. The CDR3 is 14 residues long. In DNA form, the CDR3 reads TGTGCCAACATGGACAGGGTGCCGGGAGAGACCCAGTACTTC. Its protein product is CANMDRVPGETQYF.

V is TRBV19 and J is TRBJ2-4; 8 nucleotides line up with TRBD2. The CDR3 totals 15 residues. Trimming at V came to 3 bases and at J to 7 bases, leaving 8 bases not matched to a gene. Germline V gives CDR1 LNHDA, CDR2 SQIVND (reference sequence). The CDR3 reads CASSMFEREWNIQYF. The DNA for the CDR3 is TGTGCCAGTAGTATGTTCGAGCGGGAGTGGAACATTCAGTACTTC.

The CDR3: CASSWDSQTNYEQYF. The CDR3 coding sequence is TGTGCCAGTAGTTGGGACTCTCAGACGAACTACGAGCAGTACTTC. This chain joins TRBV19 and TRBJ2-7; D is perhaps TRBD2 (6 bases). This CDR3 is 15 amino acids long. The V end was cut by 5 bases, the J end by 3 bases, with 17 bases between. Germline V gene sequence: CDR1 LNHDA, CDR2 SQIVND (reference sequence). Based on the CDR3 plus reference TRBV19 and TRBJ2-7, the full variable domain is DGGITQSPKYLFRKEGQNVTLSCEQNLNHDAMYWYRQDPGQGLRLIYYSQIVNDFQKGDIAEGYSVSREKKESFPLTVTSAQKNPTAFYLCASSWDSQTNYEQYFGPGTRLTVT.

This clone was counted once. This sequence joins TRBV6-1 and TRBJ2-7; D is possibly TRBD1 (5 bases). The CDR3 covers 14 residues. V lost 6 bases and J lost 3, with 15 bases in between. Germline CDR1 reads MNHNS; CDR2 reads SASEGT. CDR3 in DNA: TGTGCCAGCAGAACAGGCCCTATTAACTACGAGCAGTACTTC. As protein: CASRTGPINYEQYF.

This sequence joins TRBV23-1 and TRBJ2-5; TRBD2 aligns across 9 bases. TRBV23-1 is an ORF for which the function is uncertain. V was pared by 3 bases and J by 5 bases, with 7 bases of the junction left unmatched. CDR3 size: 15 residues. CDR3 sequence: CASSHKGGTSETQYF. The CDR3 nucleotides read TGCGCCAGCAGTCATAAGGGGGGGACTAGCGAGACCCAGTACTTC.

This chain uses TRBV9 with TRBJ1-1; TRBD1 agrees at 7 bases. The CDR3 totals 17 residues. Germline CDR1 SGDLS, CDR2 YYNGEE. With 3 bases clipped from V and 4 bases from J, the junction kept 15 bases outside the gene matches. The DNA of the CDR3 is TGTGCCAGCAGCGCACCCCCCGACAGGGTTGTTGTCACTGAAGCTTTCTTT. Its translation: CASSAPPDRVVVTEAFF.

The chain carries TRBV9 and TRBJ2-1, with D possibly TRBD2 on 5 matching bases. V was cut by 0 bases and J by 3 bases, with 10 bases left in between. The length of the CDR3 is 15 residues. Germline assignment: CDR1 SGDLS and CDR2 YYNGEE. The CDR3, as DNA: TGTGCCAGCAGCGTAGCCGGGGTGGTCTACAATGAGCAGTTCTTC. It yields the protein CASSVAGVVYNEQFF.

The chain carries TRBV2 and TRBJ1-6, with TRBD1 as a possible D gene (5 bases). V was clipped by 7 bases and J by 5 bases, with 15 bases between them. The CDR3 length is 15 residues. Germline V lookup: CDR1 SNHLY, CDR2 FYNNEI. Here the CDR3 reads CASTSRDSHNSPLHF. The DNA of the CDR3 is TGTGCCAGCACGTCCCGAGACAGTCATAATTCACCCCTCCACTTT.

This clone was seen a few times. For the CDR3, the DNA is TGTGCCAGCAGTCCAACTACAGGGGTCCAAGAGACCCAGTACTTC. It translates to CASSPTTGVQETQYF. The rearrangement links TRBV2 to TRBJ2-5, with 7 bases aligning to TRBD1. Losses at the gene ends were 5 bases for V and 1 base for J; bases not matched to a gene: 7. Germline-derived CDR1 and CDR2 are SNHLY and FYNNEI. The CDR3 runs 15 residues.

The chain has TRBV30 and TRBJ1-2, with 7 bases that match TRBD1. V shed 1 base, J shed 8 bases, and the junction held 10 bases outside the gene matches. Germline-derived CDR1 and CDR2 are GTSNPN and SVGIG (reference sequence). CDR3 length: 14 residues. CDR3 nucleotide sequence: TGTGCCTGGAGTGGGGACAGACCAAGAAAAGGCTACACCTTC. This sequence encodes CAWSGDRPRKGYTF.

This clone was observed a handful of times. This sequence joins TRBV7-9 and TRBJ2-3, with 9 bases fitting TRBD1. CDR1 and CDR2 (germline): SEHNR, FQNEAQ (reference sequence). This CDR3 has 15 amino acids. With 5 bases clipped from V and 3 bases from J, the junction kept 6 bases outside the gene matches. CDR3 sequence: CASSPGQGETDTQYF. The CDR3 coding sequence is TGTGCCAGCAGCCCGGGACAGGGTGAGACAGATACGCAGTATTTT.

This clone was seen only a few times. V usage is TRBV5-1 and J usage is TRBJ1-2; D gene unclear. The CDR3 sequence is 15 residues long. Germline V gene data show CDR1 as SGHRS and CDR2 as YFSETQ. V was pared by 0 bases and J by 0 bases, with 9 bases between. The DNA of the CDR3 is TGCGCCAGCAGCTTGGCTGGAGGATCTAACTATGGCTACACCTTC. Its protein product is CASSLAGGSNYGYTF.

This clone was seen only a few times. Its ends do not fully match the called genes, so a read error is possible. The V gene is TRBV28, the J gene TRBJ1-2; tentative D call: TRBD1 (6 bases). Per germline, CDR1 MDHEN and CDR2 SYDVKM. CDR3 length equals 15 residues. CDR3 sequence reads: CASSFTDRTYYGYTF. DNA for the CDR3: TGTGCTAGCAGTTTTACCGACAGGACCTACTATGGCTACACCTTC.

The V and J genes are TRBV7-6 and TRBJ2-1; 7 bases are a match to TRBD1. The CDR3 covers 15 residues. Germline CDR1 reads SGHVS; CDR2 reads FNYEAQ. The junction had 7 bases not matched to a gene; V was cut back by 1 base and J by 7 bases. CDR3 DNA: TGTGCCAGCAGCTTAGTTTCCGGGACAGCTAATGAGCAGTTCTTC. Translation: CASSLVSGTANEQFF.

This clone has more than one count but fewer than ten. The chain recombines TRBV6-6 with TRBJ1-4, with 8 bases aligning to TRBD1. Germline CDR1 and CDR2: MNHNY and SVGAGI (reference sequence). V lost 4 bases, J lost 5 bases, and 0 bases stayed unmatched. The CDR3 is 13 residues long. Here the CDR3 reads CASSWDRNEKLFF. The CDR3 bases are TGTGCCAGCAGTTGGGACAGGAATGAAAAACTGTTTTTT.

The chain is built from TRBV6-5 and TRBJ1-1; 8 positions agree with TRBD1. This CDR3 has 14 residues. The germline V gene encodes CDR1 MNHEY and CDR2 SVGAGI. The V and J ends lost 9 bases and 1 base, in that order; junction bases with no gene match: 7. The CDR3 here is CASFPGGANTEAFF. CDR3 nucleotides: TGTGCCAGTTTCCCAGGGGGCGCGAACACTGAAGCTTTCTTT.

The V and J genes are TRBV4-3 and TRBJ1-6; 10 nucleotides agree with TRBD1. Germline loops: CDR1 LGHNA, CDR2 YSLEER. CDR3 length: 18 residues. V was pared by 3 bases and J by 10 bases, with 15 bases of the junction left unmatched. The CDR3 loop is CASSQKRDRGRQDSPLHF. The CDR3 DNA sequence: TGCGCCAGCAGCCAGAAGAGGGACAGGGGACGCCAGGACTCACCCCTCCACTTT.

V is TRBV15 and J is TRBJ2-7; 8 bases align to TRBD1. The V segment lost 1 base and the J segment 4 bases; nucleotides outside the gene matches: 3. The V gene's germline CDR1 is LNHNV and CDR2 YYDKDF (reference sequence). The CDR3 consists of 14 residues. The CDR3 DNA reads as TGTGCCACCAGCAGAGTAGACAGGGGTTACGAGCAGTACTTC. It specifies CATSRVDRGYEQYF.

The chain joins TRBV2 to TRBJ2-7; 8 bases fit TRBD1. The CDR3 spans 14 residues. Germline V CDR1 and CDR2: SNHLY, FYNNEI. V was clipped by 6 bases and J by 4 bases; unmatched bases: 8. The CDR3 sequence is CASSVDRGDYEQYF. As DNA, the CDR3 is TGTGCCAGCAGCGTCGACAGGGGCGATTACGAGCAGTACTTC.

The chain uses TRBV19 and TRBJ1-4; D is undetermined. This CDR3 spans 14 amino acids. Germline loops: CDR1 LNHDA, CDR2 SQIVND (reference sequence). V was clipped by 3 bases and J by 7 bases, with 12 bases between them. The CDR3 protein is CASSIYGVVEKLFF. The DNA for the CDR3 is TGTGCCAGTAGTATCTACGGAGTGGTTGAAAAACTGTTTTTT.

This rearrangement joins TRBV7-8 to TRBJ2-1; 10 bases are a match to TRBD2. This CDR3 spans 13 amino acids. The J segment lost 15 bases and the V segment lost 5 bases, leaving 10 bases of the junction unmatched. Per germline, CDR1 SGHVS and CDR2 FQNEAQ. This chain's CDR3 is CASSRSLAGDGFF. The CDR3 DNA sequence: TGTGCCAGCAGCCGCTCTCTAGCGGGAGACGGGTTCTTC.

This clone was detected a few times. CDR3 sequence (DNA): TGTGCCAGCAGCCAAGGAAGCGGGGGGAACACCGGGGAGCTGTTTTTT. Amino acid sequence: CASSQGSGGNTGELFF. This sequence joins TRBV4-2 and TRBJ2-2; 8 nucleotides agree with TRBD2. This CDR3 region has 16 residues. Trimming took 1 base from V and 1 from J; bases not matched to a gene: 2. The germline V gene encodes CDR1 LGHNA and CDR2 YNFKEQ.

Comment on this clone: Within the sample, other DNA sequences also encode this same CDR3. The rearrangement uses TRBV18 and TRBJ2-7, with 9 bases aligning to TRBD2. J was trimmed by 0 bases and V by 6 bases; bases with no gene match: 18. This CDR3 has 19 residues. CDR1 KGHSH and CDR2 LQKENI come from the germline V gene. Here the CDR3 DNA reads TGTGCCAGCTCGCCAACAGCGGGGGGCACCATCCAAGGCTCCTACGAGCAGTACTTC. It codes for CASSPTAGGTIQGSYEQYF.

This clone was counted only a few times. The V gene is TRBV5-1, the J gene TRBJ1-2; possible D gene TRBD1, 5 bases. Germline lookup yields CDR1 SGHRS and CDR2 YFSETQ. The V end lost 0 bases, the J end lost 0 bases, and 21 bases lay between the germline ends. The CDR3 totals 19 residues. The CDR3 reads CASSLGYRASGPPNYGYTF. The CDR3 DNA follows: TGCGCCAGCAGCTTGGGGTATCGGGCATCAGGGCCCCCTAACTATGGCTACACCTTC.

This clone has just a few counts. The V and J genes are TRBV9 and TRBJ1-4; no firm D call. V lost 0 bases and J lost 2, with 8 bases in between. Germline loops: CDR1 SGDLS, CDR2 YYNGEE. The CDR3 is 15 residues long. CDR3 coding DNA: TGTGCCAGCAGCGTAGGGTGGGCGACTAATGAAAAACTGTTTTTT. This encodes CASSVGWATNEKLFF.